These T cell receptor beta chains were read from a single sample in a study of breast tumors, draining lymph nodes, adjacent tissues. TCRdb fed the multiplex PCR reads into MiXCR, producing one record per CDR3 protein. The table includes approximately 130,000 distinct CDR3 sequences, 21% detected once. The source material was axillary lymph node tissue. These receptors all come from a female donor with breast cancer. Some clones in this sample may be carry-over from other donors' samples. Each CDR3 is given with its conserved first and last residue.

TRBJ2-4	TRBV7-6	CVSSTRIQYF
TRBJ2-2	TRBV20-1	CSARGGTSGIPGELFF
TRBJ2-7	TRBV4-1	CASRKASTGGSSDEQYF
TRBJ2-3	TRBV7-2	CASSLALGLETDTQYF
TRBJ2-1	TRBV19	CATHGTSGSNEQFF
TRBJ2-7	TRBV2	CASSVVLGASAPYEQYF
TRBJ2-3	TRBV9	CASSVEGDYTDTQYF
TRBJ2-3	TRBV11-2	CASSLWLADTQYF
TRBJ1-5	TRBV20-1	CSATSVGDSYSNQPQHF
TRBJ2-7	TRBV11-2	CASSLEYYEQYF
TRBJ2-7	TRBV2	CASSDVAGRLQYF
TRBJ2-7	TRBV7-6	CASSLVGGNEQYF
TRBJ2-1	TRBV27	CATKTSGSLGKQFF
TRBJ2-1	TRBV9	CASSVSGLSTGSEQFF
TRBJ2-1	TRBV9	CASSALLGGHEQFF
TRBJ2-7	TRBV20-1	CSATDGGRAYEQYF
TRBJ2-3	TRBV12-3/TRBV12-4	CASNDRVWEKSKDTQYF
TRBJ2-3	TRBV12-3/TRBV12-4	CASSLRAGQADTQYF
TRBJ2-7	TRBV19	CASSPGILDEQYF
TRBJ1-5	TRBV6-1	CASSDSAQPQHF
TRBJ2-1	TRBV2	CASSFPLSLGSGDNEQFF
TRBJ2-2	TRBV10-2	CASTQGAGELFF
TRBJ2-2	TRBV20-1	CSARVSVTGELFF
TRBJ2-3	TRBV7-6	CASSPGQADTQYF
TRBJ2-5	TRBV7-9	CASSLAPQVIQETQYF
TRBJ1-2	TRBV20-1	CSASDRGYGYTF
TRBJ2-7	TRBV11-2	CASSRDRAAYEQYF
TRBJ1-5	TRBV4-1	CASSHRDTNQPQHF
TRBJ2-7	TRBV28	CASSGYGTGGSQFDEQYF
TRBJ2-1	TRBV9	CASSAVGLAGVEEQFF
TRBJ2-7	TRBV19	CASSMSLGAGTYEQYF
TRBJ2-1	TRBV7-9	CASSFKREGHEQFF
TRBJ2-1	TRBV15	CATSRGGGREQFF
TRBJ2-7	TRBV28	CVSTNGLAGPYEQYF
TRBJ2-1	TRBV30	CACGRAAWNEQFF
TRBJ2-1	TRBV15	CATSRGGLAGYNEQFF
TRBJ1-3	TRBV28	CASSLLGSGNTIYF
TRBJ2-5	TRBV12-3/TRBV12-4	CASSPQAGVETQYF
TRBJ2-5	TRBV20-1	CSAPSGGRETQYF
TRBJ2-7	TRBV6-6	CASSNRAPYEQYF
TRBJ2-2	TRBV24-1	CATSSVTSGNTGELFF
TRBJ2-5	TRBV7-2	CASSLRGLAEGAQYF
TRBJ2-6	TRBV19	CGSSYRGQGKKTGANVLTF
TRBJ1-1	TRBV7-6	CASTGTGGTEAFF
TRBJ2-7	TRBV7-8	CASSRPVSGTQTSVREQYF
TRBJ2-1	TRBV6-2/TRBV6-3	CASSWGSLAGGRGQFF
TRBJ2-1	TRBV15	CATSRDRGPYNNEQFF
TRBJ2-1	TRBV6-1	CASTPTSGREYNEQFF